The rows below give T cell receptor beta chains drawn from one sample of a study of cytomegalovirus exposure and HLA in healthy donors. Method: immunoSEQ multiplex PCR; TCRdb's copy keeps in-frame clones and lacks some. The table includes some 170,000 clones, about 77% detected once. The sample taken for sequencing was PBMCs. These receptor sequences come from a woman in her fifties or sixties in good health and CMV-seronegative. The CDR3 runs from the conserved cysteine through the conserved F or W. The order of the fields is CDR3 DNA, CDR3 protein, V gene, J gene, D gene, clone size. D genes are given only for firm matches. Size tells how often a clone was seen (once, few, many) or the class of an expanded clone, and some rows leave it out.

CDR3nt: TGTGCCAGCCTCCAATTTACACACGTCAATCAGCCCCAGCATTTT
CDR3aa: CASLQFTHVNQPQHF
v_gene: TRBV28
j_gene: TRBJ1-5
d_gene: NA
abundance: NA

CDR3nt: TGTGCTAGTGGTTTGGTACGTCATGGGGACAGAACATATAGCAATCAGCCCCAGCATTTT
CDR3aa: CASGLVRHGDRTYSNQPQHF
v_gene: TRBV12-5
j_gene: TRBJ1-5
d_gene: TRBD1
abundance: NA

CDR3nt: TGTGCCAGCAGCTTGGCTCGGACTTATAATTCACCCCTCCACTTT
CDR3aa: CASSLARTYNSPLHF
v_gene: TRBV5-4
j_gene: TRBJ1-6
d_gene: NA
abundance: NA

CDR3nt: TGTGCCAGCAGTGTGACAGGGGGTACTGGGGCCAACGTCCTGACTTTC
CDR3aa: CASSVTGGTGANVLTF
v_gene: TRBV7-2
j_gene: TRBJ2-6
d_gene: TRBD1
abundance: NA

CDR3nt: TGTGCCAGCAGCCAACTAATCTCCCACGTGGTCAATCAGCCCCAGCATTTT
CDR3aa: CASSQLISHVVNQPQHF
v_gene: TRBV7-6
j_gene: TRBJ1-5
d_gene: NA
abundance: NA

CDR3nt: TGTGCCAGCAGCCCCTCGCTGGACAGAGCCTACGAGCAGTACTTC
CDR3aa: CASSPSLDRAYEQYF
v_gene: TRBV7-2
j_gene: TRBJ2-7
d_gene: NA
abundance: NA

CDR3nt: TGTGCCAGCACCCAGGCAGGGGTAGGCACAGATACGCAGTATTTT
CDR3aa: CASTQAGVGTDTQYF
v_gene: TRBV6-5
j_gene: TRBJ2-3
d_gene: NA
abundance: NA

CDR3nt: TGTGCCATCTACACAGGGGATGGCACCGGGGAGCTGTTTTTT
CDR3aa: CAIYTGDGTGELFF
v_gene: TRBV10-3
j_gene: TRBJ2-2
d_gene: TRBD1
abundance: NA

CDR3nt: TGTGCCAGCATAACAGGGACTAGAAGCAATCAGCCCCAGCATTTT
CDR3aa: CASITGTRSNQPQHF
v_gene: TRBV28
j_gene: TRBJ1-5
d_gene: NA
abundance: few

CDR3nt: TGTGCCAGCAGTCTAGCCCGGGAAAACAATCAGCCCCAGCATTTT
CDR3aa: CASSLARENNQPQHF
v_gene: TRBV28
j_gene: TRBJ1-5
d_gene: NA
abundance: once

CDR3nt: TGTGCCAGCACCCTAAACCAGGGGGCGACTAACTATGGCTACACCTTC
CDR3aa: CASTLNQGATNYGYTF
v_gene: TRBV13
j_gene: TRBJ1-2
d_gene: TRBD1
abundance: NA

CDR3nt: TGTGCCAGCAGCCCGAGCCCTGACACTGAAGCTTTCTTT
CDR3aa: CASSPSPDTEAFF
v_gene: TRBV11-3
j_gene: TRBJ1-1
d_gene: NA
abundance: NA

CDR3nt: TGTGCCAGCAGCTTCCAACTAAGCCAAGAGACCCAGTACTTC
CDR3aa: CASSFQLSQETQYF
v_gene: TRBV7-9
j_gene: TRBJ2-5
d_gene: NA
abundance: few

CDR3nt: TGTGCCAGCAGCTCGTTGTTCGTTTATAGCAATCAGCCCCAGCATTTT
CDR3aa: CASSSLFVYSNQPQHF
v_gene: TRBV7-2
j_gene: TRBJ1-5
d_gene: NA
abundance: NA

CDR3nt: TGCGCCAGCAGCCCGTCTAACAGGGACAGGGGAGTCAGTCAGCCCCAGCATTTT
CDR3aa: CASSPSNRDRGVSQPQHF
v_gene: TRBV4-3
j_gene: TRBJ1-5
d_gene: TRBD1
abundance: NA

CDR3nt: TGTGCCAGTATCACCCTCAGTGGGTCCCGGGGAGGCTACACCTTC
CDR3aa: CASITLSGSRGGYTF
v_gene: TRBV19
j_gene: TRBJ1-2
d_gene: NA
abundance: NA

CDR3nt: TGTGCCAGCAGTGAGTTTGCGGGAGGGTCCACAGATACGCAGTATTTT
CDR3aa: CASSEFAGGSTDTQYF
v_gene: TRBV25-1
j_gene: TRBJ2-3
d_gene: TRBD2
abundance: NA

CDR3nt: TGTGCCATCAGTGACGGGTGGACAGGTCCGGGCTACACCTTC
CDR3aa: CAISDGWTGPGYTF
v_gene: TRBV10-3
j_gene: TRBJ1-2
d_gene: TRBD1
abundance: NA